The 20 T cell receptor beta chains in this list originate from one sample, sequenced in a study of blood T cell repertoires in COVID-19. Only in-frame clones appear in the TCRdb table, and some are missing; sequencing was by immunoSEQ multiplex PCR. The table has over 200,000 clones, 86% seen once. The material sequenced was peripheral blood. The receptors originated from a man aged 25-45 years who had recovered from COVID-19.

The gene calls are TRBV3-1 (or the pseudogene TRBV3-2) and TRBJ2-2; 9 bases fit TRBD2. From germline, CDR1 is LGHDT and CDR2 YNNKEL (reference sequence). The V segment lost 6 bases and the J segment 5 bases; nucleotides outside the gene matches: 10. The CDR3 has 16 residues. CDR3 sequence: CASRQRGAQETGELFF. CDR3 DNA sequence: TGTGCCAGCAGACAGCGGGGGGCCCAAGAAACCGGGGAGCTGTTTTTT.

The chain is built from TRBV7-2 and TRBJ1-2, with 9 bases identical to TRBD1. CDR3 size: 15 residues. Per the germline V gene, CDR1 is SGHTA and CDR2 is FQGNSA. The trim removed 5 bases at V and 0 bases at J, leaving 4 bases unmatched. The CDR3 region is CASSVRQGANYGYTF. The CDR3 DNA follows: TGTGCCAGCAGCGTCAGACAGGGGGCTAACTATGGCTACACCTTC. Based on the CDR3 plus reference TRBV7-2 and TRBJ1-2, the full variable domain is GAGVSQSPSNKVTEKGKDVELRCDPISGHTALYWYRQSLGQGLEFLIYFQGNSAPDKSGLPSDRFSAERTGGSVSTLTIQRTQQEDSAVYLCASSVRQGANYGYTFGSGTRLTVV.

CDR3 residues: CASSLEGTGVHNEQFF. The CDR3 coding sequence is TGTGCCAGCAGCTTAGAGGGGACAGGGGTCCACAATGAGCAGTTCTTC. This rearrangement joins TRBV7-6 to TRBJ2-1; 10 bases align to TRBD1. J lost 5 bases, V lost 1 base, and 5 bases had no gene match. The CDR3 consists of 16 residues. The germline V gene has CDR1 SGHVS and CDR2 FNYEAQ.

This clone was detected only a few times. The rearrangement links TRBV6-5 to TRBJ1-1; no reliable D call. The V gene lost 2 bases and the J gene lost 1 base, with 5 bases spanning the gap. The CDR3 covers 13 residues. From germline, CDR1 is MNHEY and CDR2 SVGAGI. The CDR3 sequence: CASSYGKNTEAFF. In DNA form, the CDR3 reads TGTGCCAGCAGTTACGGCAAGAACACTGAAGCTTTCTTT.

CDR3 in DNA: TGTGCCAGCAGCGAGGGGGCATGGGCTGAAGCTTTCTTT. As protein: CASSEGAWAEAFF. The chain uses TRBV7-2 and TRBJ1-1, with 7 bases matching TRBD1. Germline values: CDR1 SGHTA, CDR2 FQGNSA. V was pared by 5 bases and J by 6 bases, with 6 bases of the junction left unmatched. The CDR3 consists of 13 residues. The full variable domain, rest sourced from reference TRBV7-2 and TRBJ1-1, is GAGVSQSPSNKVTEKGKDVELRCDPISGHTALYWYRQSLGQGLEFLIYFQGNSAPDKSGLPSDRFSAERTGGSVSTLTIQRTQQEDSAVYLCASSEGAWAEAFFGQGTRLTVV.

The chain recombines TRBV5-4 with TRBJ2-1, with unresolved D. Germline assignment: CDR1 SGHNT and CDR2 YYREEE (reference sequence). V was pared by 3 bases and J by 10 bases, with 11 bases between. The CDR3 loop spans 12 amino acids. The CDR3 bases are TGTGCCAGCAGCTCGTTAACAGTGGAGCAGTTCTTC. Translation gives CASSSLTVEQFF.

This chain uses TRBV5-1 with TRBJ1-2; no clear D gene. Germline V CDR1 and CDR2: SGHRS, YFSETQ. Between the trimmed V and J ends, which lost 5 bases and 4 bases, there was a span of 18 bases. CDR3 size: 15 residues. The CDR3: CASRPADEGGYGYTF. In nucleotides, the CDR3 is TGCGCCAGCAGGCCCGCCGACGAGGGAGGCTATGGCTACACCTTC.

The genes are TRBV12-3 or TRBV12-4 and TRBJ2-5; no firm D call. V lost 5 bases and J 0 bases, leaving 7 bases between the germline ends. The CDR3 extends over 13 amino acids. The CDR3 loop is CASSVQYQETQYF. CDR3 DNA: TGTGCCAGCAGTGTCCAGTACCAAGAGACCCAGTACTTC.

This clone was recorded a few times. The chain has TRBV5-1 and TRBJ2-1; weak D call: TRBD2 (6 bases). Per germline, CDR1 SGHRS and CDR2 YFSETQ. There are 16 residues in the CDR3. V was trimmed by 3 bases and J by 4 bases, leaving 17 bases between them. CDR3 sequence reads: CASSSGDFPPYNEQFF. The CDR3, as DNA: TGCGCCAGCAGCTCGGGGGATTTCCCTCCATACAATGAGCAGTTCTTC.

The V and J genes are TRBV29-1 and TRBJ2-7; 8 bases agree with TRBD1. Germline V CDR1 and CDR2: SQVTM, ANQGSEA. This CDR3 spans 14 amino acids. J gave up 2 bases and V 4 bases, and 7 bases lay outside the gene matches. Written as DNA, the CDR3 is TGCAGCGTTGCAGGGGGCTGGGACGCCTACGAGCAGTACTTC. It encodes CSVAGGWDAYEQYF.

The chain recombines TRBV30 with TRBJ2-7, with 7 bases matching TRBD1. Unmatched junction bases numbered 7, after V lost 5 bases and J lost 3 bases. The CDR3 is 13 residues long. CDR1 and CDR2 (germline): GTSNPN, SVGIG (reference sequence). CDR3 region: CAWRTGTDYEQYF. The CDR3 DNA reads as TGTGCCTGGCGTACCGGGACAGACTACGAGCAGTACTTC.

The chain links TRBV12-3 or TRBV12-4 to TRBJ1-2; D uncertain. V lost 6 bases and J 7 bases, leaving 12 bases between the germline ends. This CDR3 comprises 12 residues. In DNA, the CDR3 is TGTGCCAGCAGCCGAGATTCGGGTGGCTACACCTTC. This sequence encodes CASSRDSGGYTF.

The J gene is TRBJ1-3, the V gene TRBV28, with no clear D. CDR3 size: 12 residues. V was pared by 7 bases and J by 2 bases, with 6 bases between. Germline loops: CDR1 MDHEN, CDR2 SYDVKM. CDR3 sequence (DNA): TGTGCCAGCATCACGGCTGGAAACACCATATATTTT. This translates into CASITAGNTIYF.

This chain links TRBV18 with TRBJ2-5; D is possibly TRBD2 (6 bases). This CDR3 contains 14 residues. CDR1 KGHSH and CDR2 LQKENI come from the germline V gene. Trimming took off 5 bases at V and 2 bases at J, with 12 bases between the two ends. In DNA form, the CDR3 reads TGTGCCAGCTCATCGCTGGGGGGTCAAGAGACCCAGTACTTC. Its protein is CASSSLGGQETQYF.

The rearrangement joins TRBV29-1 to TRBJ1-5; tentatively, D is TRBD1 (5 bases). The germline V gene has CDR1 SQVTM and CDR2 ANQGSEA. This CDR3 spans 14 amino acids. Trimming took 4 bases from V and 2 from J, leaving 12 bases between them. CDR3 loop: CSVALGTRNQPQHF. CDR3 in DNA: TGCAGCGTTGCTTTAGGGACTCGCAATCAGCCCCAGCATTTT.

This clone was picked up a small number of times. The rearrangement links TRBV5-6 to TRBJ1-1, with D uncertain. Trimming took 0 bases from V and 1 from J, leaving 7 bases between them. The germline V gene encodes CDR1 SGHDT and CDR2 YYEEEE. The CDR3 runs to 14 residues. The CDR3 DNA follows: TGTGCCAGCAGCTTGGATTACAGGAACACTGAAGCTTTCTTT. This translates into CASSLDYRNTEAFF.

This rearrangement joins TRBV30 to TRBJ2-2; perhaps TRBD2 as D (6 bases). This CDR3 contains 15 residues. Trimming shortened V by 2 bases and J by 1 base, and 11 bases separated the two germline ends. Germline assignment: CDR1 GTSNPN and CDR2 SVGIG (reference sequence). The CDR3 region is CAWSRLAENTGELFF. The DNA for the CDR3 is TGTGCCTGGAGTCGCTTAGCGGAGAACACCGGGGAGCTGTTTTTT.

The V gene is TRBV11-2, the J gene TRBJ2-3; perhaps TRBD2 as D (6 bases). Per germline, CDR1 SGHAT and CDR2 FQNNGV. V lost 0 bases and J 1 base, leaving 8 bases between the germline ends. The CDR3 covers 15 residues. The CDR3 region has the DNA TGTGCCAGCAGCTTAGATGCGGGGCGCACAGATACGCAGTATTTT. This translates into CASSLDAGRTDTQYF.

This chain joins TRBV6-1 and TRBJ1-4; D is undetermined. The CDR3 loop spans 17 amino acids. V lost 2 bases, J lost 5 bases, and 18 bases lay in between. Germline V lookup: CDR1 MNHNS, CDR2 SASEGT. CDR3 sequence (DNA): TGTGCCAGCAGTGAAAATTCATGGAGTCACGGCAATGAAAAACTGTTTTTT. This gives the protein CASSENSWSHGNEKLFF.

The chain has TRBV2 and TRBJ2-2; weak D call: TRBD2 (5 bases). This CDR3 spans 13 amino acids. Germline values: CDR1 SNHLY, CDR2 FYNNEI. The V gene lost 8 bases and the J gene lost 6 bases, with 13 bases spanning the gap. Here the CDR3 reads CASVRGMAGELFF. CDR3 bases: TGTGCCAGCGTCCGAGGGATGGCCGGGGAGCTGTTTTTT.